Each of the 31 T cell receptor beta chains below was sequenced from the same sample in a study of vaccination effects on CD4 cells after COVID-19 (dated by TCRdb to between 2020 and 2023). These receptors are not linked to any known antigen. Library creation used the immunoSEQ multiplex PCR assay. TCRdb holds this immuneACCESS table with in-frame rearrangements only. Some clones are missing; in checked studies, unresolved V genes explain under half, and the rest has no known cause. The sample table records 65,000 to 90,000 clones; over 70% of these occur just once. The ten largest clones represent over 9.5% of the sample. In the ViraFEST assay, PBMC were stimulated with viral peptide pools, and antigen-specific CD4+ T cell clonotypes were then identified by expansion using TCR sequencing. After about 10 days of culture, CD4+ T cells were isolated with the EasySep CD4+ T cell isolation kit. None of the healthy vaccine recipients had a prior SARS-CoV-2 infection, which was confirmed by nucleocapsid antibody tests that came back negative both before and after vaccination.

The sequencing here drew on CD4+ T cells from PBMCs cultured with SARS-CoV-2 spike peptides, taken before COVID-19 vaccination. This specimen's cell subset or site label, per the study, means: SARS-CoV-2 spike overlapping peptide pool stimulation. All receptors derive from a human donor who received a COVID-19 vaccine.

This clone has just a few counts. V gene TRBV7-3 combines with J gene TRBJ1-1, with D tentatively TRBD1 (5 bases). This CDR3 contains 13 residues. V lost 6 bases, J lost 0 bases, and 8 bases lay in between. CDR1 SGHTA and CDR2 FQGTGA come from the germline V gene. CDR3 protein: CASRLTVNTEAFF. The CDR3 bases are TGTGCCAGCAGACTGACAGTGAACACTGAAGCTTTCTTT.

The CDR3, as DNA: TGTGCCACCAGTGACCGGACAGATAACTATGGCTACACCTTC. Encoded protein: CATSDRTDNYGYTF. The chain joins TRBV24-1 to TRBJ1-2; a weak D match, TRBD1 (6 bases). The germline CDR1 and CDR2 sequences are KGHDR and SFDVKD. V lost 4 bases and J 1 base, leaving 9 bases between the germline ends. This CDR3 spans 14 amino acids.

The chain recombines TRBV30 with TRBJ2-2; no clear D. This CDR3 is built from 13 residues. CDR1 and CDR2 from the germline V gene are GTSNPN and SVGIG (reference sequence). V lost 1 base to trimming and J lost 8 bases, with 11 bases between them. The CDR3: CAWSARWRGELFF. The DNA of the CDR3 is TGTGCCTGGAGTGCCAGGTGGAGAGGGGAGCTGTTTTTT.

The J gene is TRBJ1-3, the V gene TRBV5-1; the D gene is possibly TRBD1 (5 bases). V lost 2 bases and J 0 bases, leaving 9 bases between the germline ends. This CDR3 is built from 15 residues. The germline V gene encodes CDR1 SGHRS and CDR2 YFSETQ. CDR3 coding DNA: TGCGCCAGCAGCTTAGACAGTGTCTCTGGAAACACCATATATTTT. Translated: CASSLDSVSGNTIYF.

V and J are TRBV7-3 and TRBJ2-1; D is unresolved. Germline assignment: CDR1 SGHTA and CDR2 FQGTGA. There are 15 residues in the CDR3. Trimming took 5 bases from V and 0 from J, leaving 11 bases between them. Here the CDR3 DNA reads TGTGCCAGCAGCGTAAGCTTTAGCTCCTACAATGAGCAGTTCTTC. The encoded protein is CASSVSFSSYNEQFF. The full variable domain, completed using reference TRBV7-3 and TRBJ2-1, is GAGVSQTPSNKVTEKGKYVELRCDPISGHTALYWYRQSLGQGPEFLIYFQGTGAADDSGLPNDRFFAVRPEGSVSTLKIQRTERGDSAVYLCASSVSFSSYNEQFFGPGTRLTVL.

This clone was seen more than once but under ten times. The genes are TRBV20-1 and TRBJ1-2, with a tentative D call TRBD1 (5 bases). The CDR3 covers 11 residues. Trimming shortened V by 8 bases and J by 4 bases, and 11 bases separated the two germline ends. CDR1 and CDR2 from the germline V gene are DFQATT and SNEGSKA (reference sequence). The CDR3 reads CSPGRGYGYTF. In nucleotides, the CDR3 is TGCAGTCCTGGGAGGGGCTATGGCTACACCTTC.

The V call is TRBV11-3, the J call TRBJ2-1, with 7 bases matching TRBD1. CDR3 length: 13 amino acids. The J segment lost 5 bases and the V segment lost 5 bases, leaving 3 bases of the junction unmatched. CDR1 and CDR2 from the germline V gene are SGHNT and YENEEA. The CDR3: CASSLGQDNEQFF. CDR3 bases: TGTGCCAGCAGCCTTGGACAGGACAATGAGCAGTTCTTC.

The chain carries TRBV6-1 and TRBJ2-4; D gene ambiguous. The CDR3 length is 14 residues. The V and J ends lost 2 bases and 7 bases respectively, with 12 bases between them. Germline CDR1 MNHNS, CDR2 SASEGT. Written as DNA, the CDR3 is TGTGCCAGCAGTGAACCGCCACCCGGGAACATTCAGTACTTC. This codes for CASSEPPPGNIQYF.

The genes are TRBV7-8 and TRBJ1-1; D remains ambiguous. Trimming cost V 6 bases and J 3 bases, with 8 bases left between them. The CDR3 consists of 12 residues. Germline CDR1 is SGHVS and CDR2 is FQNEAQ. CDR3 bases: TGTGCCAGCAGGGCGATGTACACTGAAGCTTTCTTT. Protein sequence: CASRAMYTEAFF.

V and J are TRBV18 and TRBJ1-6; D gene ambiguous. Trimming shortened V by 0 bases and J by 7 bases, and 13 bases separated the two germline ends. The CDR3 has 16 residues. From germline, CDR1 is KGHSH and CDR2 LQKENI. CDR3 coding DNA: TGTGCCAGCTCACCACCGGGGAGGCCTGACAATTCACCCCTCCACTTT. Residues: CASSPPGRPDNSPLHF.

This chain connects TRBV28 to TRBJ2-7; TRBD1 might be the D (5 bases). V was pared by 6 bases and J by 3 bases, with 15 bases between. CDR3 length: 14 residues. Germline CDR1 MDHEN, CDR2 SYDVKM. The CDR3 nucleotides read TGTGCCAGCAGCTCCCCGGCAGGGCTCTACGAGCAGTACGTC. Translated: CASSSPAGLYEQYV.

CDR3 in DNA: TGTGCCAGCAGTCCCGGGACAGGGGGTTTTTCGATAGGAGGATACCAAAACACCATATATTTT. Its translation is CASSPGTGGFSIGGYQNTIYF. The chain links TRBV6-6 to TRBJ1-3; 11 bases are shared with TRBD1. The CDR3 consists of 21 residues. CDR1 and CDR2 from the germline V gene are MNHNY and SVGAGI (reference sequence). After removal of 5 bases from V and 6 bases from J, the junction contained 24 bases not matched to a gene.

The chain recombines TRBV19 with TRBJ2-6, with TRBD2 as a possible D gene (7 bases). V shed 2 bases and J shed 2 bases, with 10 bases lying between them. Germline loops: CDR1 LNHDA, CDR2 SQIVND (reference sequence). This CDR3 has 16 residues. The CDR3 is CASSIRGGTGANVLTF. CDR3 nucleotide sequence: TGTGCCAGTAGTATAAGGGGGGGGACTGGGGCCAACGTCCTGACTTTC.

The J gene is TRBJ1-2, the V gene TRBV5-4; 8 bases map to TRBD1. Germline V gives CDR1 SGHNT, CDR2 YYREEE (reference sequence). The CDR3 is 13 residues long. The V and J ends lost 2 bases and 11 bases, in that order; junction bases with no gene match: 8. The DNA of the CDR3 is TGTGCCAGCAGCTTACCGGGACAGGATAAATACACCTTC. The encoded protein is CASSLPGQDKYTF.

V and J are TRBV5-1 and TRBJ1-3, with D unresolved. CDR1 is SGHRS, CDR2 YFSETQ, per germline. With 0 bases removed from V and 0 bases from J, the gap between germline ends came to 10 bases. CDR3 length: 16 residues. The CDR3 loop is CASSLAVSGSGNTIYF. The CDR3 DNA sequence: TGCGCCAGCAGCTTGGCAGTGTCCGGCTCTGGAAACACCATATATTTT.

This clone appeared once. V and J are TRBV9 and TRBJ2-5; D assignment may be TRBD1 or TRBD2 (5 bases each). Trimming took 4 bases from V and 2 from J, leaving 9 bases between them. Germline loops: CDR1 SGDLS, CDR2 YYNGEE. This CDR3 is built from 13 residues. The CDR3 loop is CASSWDGQETQYF. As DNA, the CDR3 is TGTGCCAGCAGCTGGGACGGTCAAGAGACCCAGTACTTC.

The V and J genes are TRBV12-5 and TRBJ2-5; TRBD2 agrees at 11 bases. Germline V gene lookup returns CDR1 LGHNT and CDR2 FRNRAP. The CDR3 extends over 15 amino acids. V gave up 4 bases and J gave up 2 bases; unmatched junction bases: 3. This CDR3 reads CASGSVAGGQETQYF. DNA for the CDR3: TGTGCTAGTGGTTCAGTAGCGGGGGGGCAAGAGACCCAGTACTTC. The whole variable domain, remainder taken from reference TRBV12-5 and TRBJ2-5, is DARVTQTPRHKVTEMGQEVTMRCQPILGHNTVFWYRQTMMQGLELLAYFRNRAPLDDSGMPKDRFSAEMPDATLATLKIQPSEPRDSAVYFCASGSVAGGQETQYFGPGTRLLVL.

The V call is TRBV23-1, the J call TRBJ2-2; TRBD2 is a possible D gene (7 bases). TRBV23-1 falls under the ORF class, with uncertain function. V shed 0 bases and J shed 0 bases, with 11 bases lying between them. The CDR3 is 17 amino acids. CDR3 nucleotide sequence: TGCGCCAGCAGTCAATCCCGGGGGGCCCCGAACACCGGGGAGCTGTTTTTT. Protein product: CASSQSRGAPNTGELFF.

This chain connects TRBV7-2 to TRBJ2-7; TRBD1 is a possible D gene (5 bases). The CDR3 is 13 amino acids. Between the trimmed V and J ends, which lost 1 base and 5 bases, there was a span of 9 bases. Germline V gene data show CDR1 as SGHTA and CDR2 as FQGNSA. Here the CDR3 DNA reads TGTGCCAGCAGCTTAGAGGGGATCGACGAGCAGTACGTC. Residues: CASSLEGIDEQYV.

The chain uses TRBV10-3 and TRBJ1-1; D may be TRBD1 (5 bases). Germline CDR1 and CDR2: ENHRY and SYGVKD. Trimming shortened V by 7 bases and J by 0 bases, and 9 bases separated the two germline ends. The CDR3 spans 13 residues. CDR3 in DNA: TGTGCCATCAAGGCGGGGGTGAACACTGAAGCTTTCTTT. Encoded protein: CAIKAGVNTEAFF.

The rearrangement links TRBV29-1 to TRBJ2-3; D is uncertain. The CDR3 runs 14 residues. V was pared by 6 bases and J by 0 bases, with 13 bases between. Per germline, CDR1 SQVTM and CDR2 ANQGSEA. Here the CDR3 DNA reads TGCAGCGTGTCCCGAATAGCTAGCACAGATACGCAGTATTTT. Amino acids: CSVSRIASTDTQYF.

The CDR3 region has the DNA TGTGCCAGCAGCCCCCGTGAGGGCTCAGAGACCCAGTACTTC. It translates to CASSPREGSETQYF. This chain uses TRBV9 with TRBJ2-5; the D gene is possibly TRBD2 (5 bases). Germline-derived CDR1 and CDR2 are SGDLS and YYNGEE. V lost 4 bases to trimming and J lost 4 bases, with 14 bases between them. This CDR3 spans 14 amino acids. Using reference TRBV9 and TRBJ2-5 for the parts outside the CDR3, the full variable domain is DSGVTQTPKHLITATGQRVTLRCSPRSGDLSVYWYQQSLDQGLQFLIQYYNGEERAKGNILERFSAQQFPDLHSELNLSSLELGDSALYFCASSPREGSETQYFGPGTRLLVL.

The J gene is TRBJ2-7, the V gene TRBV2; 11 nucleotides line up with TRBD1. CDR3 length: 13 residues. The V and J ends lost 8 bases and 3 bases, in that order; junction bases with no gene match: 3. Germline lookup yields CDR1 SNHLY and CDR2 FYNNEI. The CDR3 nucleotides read TGTGCCAGCTCCGGGACAGGGGGCTACGAGCAGTACGTC. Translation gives CASSGTGGYEQYV.

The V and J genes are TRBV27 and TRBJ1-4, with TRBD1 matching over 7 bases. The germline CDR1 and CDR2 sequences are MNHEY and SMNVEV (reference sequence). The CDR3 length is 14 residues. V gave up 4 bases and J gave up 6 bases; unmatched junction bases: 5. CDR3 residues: CASSSKQGDEKLFF. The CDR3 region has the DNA TGTGCCAGCAGTTCCAAGCAGGGGGATGAAAAACTGTTTTTT.

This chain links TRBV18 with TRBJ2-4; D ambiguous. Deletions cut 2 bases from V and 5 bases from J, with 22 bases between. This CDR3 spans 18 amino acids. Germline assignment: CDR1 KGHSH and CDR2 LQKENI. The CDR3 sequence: CASSPYPGWFKSENIQYF. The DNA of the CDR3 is TGTGCCAGCTCACCATATCCTGGGTGGTTTAAGAGTGAAAACATTCAGTACTTC.

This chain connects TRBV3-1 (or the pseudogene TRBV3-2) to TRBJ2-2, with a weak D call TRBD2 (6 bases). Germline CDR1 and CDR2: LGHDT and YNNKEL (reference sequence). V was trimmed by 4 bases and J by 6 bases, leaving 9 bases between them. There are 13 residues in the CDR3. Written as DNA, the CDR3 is TGTGCCAGCAGCCGCGCGGGGCCCGGGGAGCTGTTTTTT. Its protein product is CASSRAGPGELFF.

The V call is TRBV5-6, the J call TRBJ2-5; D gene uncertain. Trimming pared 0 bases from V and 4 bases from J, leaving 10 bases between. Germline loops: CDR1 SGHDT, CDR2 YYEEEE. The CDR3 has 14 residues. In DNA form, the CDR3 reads TGTGCCAGCAGCTTGGCCGAAACAGTAGAGACCCAGTACTTC. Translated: CASSLAETVETQYF.

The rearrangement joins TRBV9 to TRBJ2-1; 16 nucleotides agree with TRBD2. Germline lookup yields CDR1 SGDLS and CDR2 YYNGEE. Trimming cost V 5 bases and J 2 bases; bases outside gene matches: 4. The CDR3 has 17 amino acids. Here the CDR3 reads CASSPGLAGGPYNEQFF. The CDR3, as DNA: TGTGCCAGCAGTCCGGGACTAGCGGGGGGGCCCTACAATGAGCAGTTCTTC.

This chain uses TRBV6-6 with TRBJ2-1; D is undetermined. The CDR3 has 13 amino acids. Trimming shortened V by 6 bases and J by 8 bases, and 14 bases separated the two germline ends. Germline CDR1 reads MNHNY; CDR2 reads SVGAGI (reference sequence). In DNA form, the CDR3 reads TGTGCCAGCAGCCGTGGTGAGAGCGATGAGCAGTTCTTC. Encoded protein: CASSRGESDEQFF.

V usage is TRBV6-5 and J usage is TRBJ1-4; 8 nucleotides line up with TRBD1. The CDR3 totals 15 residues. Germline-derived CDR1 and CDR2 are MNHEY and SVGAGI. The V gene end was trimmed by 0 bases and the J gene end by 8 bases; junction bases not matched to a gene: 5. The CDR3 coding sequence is TGTGCCAGCAGTTACTCCGAGACAGGGGAGGAAAAACTGTTTTTT. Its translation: CASSYSETGEEKLFF.

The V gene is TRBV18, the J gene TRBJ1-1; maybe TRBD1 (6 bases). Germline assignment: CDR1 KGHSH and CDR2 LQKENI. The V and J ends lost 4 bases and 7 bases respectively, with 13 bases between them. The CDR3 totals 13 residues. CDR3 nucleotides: TGTGCCAGCTCACAAAACCTGGACAGTGAAGCTTTCTTT. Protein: CASSQNLDSEAFF.